The 27 T cell receptor beta chains reported below all come from one sample, sequenced in a study of monozygotic twins with inflammatory bowel disease. TCRdb re-called the 5' RACE reads and shows each CDR3 protein once, DNA omitted. This sample's table reports some 100,000 distinct CDR3 sequences. Sequenced material: blood. The receptors stem from a human donor with ulcerative colitis or Crohn's disease, or a healthy co-twin of an affected twin (not recorded which).

CDR3 loop: CASSFRGAGTDTQYF. V is TRBV7-2 and J is TRBJ2-3; lacking DNA, the TRBD2 call made by TCRdb goes unchecked. Per germline, CDR1 SGHTA and CDR2 FQGNSA. The CDR3 runs to 15 residues.

The genes are TRBV12-3 or TRBV12-4 and TRBJ2-3; TCRdb names TRBD2, which stays unverified in the absence of DNA. This CDR3 region has 17 residues. This CDR3 is CASSGLAGGTSTDTQYF.

The chain employs TRBV2 and TRBJ2-7; TCRdb's D call, TRBD2, is unchecked because there is no DNA. The germline gives CDR1 SNHLY, CDR2 FYNNEI. The CDR3 covers 15 residues. The CDR3 reads CASSEISSGSYEQYF.

The V and J genes are TRBV28 and TRBJ2-2; the D gene TCRdb calls, TRBD1, cannot be checked with no DNA. This CDR3 is built from 17 residues. CDR1 MDHEN and CDR2 SYDVKM come from the germline V gene. The CDR3 sequence is CASSLLAYRVGTGELFF.

The rearrangement links TRBV7-9 to TRBJ1-2. The CDR3 consists of 12 residues. CDR1 and CDR2 (germline): SEHNR, FQNEAQ (reference sequence). This CDR3 is CASRATNYGYTF. Filled out from reference TRBV7-9 and TRBJ1-2, the complete variable domain reads DTGVSQNPRHKITKRGQNVTFRCDPISEHNRLYWYRQTLGQGPEFLTYFQNEAQLEKSRLLSDRFSAERPKGSFSTLEIQRTEQGDSAMYLCASRATNYGYTFGSGTRLTVV.

The genes are TRBV11-2 and TRBJ1-1. The CDR3 has 13 residues. Germline CDR1 SGHAT, CDR2 FQNNGV. This CDR3 reads CASSPRWGTEAFF.

V and J are TRBV7-9 and TRBJ2-5; with no DNA, the TCRdb D assignment of TRBD2 cannot be verified. Per the germline V gene, CDR1 is SEHNR and CDR2 is FQNEAQ (reference sequence). CDR3 size: 14 residues. The CDR3 reads CASSWTSGGETQYF.

CDR3 in amino acids: CASSLEGRDHEQYF. V is TRBV7-2 and J is TRBJ2-7; the D call of TRBD1 rests on TCRdb alone, since no DNA is present to check it. From germline, CDR1 is SGHTA and CDR2 FQGNSA. The CDR3 extends over 14 amino acids.

This chain joins TRBV5-1 and TRBJ1-3; TCRdb designates TRBD1, a call that cannot be tested without DNA. This CDR3 spans 13 amino acids. In germline, CDR1 is SGHRS, CDR2 YFSETQ. This CDR3 reads CASSPPDRNTIYF.

This sequence joins TRBV4-3 and TRBJ1-4; TCRdb's D gene call, TRBD1, goes unchecked for lack of DNA. Germline CDR1 and CDR2: LGHNA and YSLEER. The length of the CDR3 is 15 residues. The CDR3 is CASSQGTGREEKLFF.

The chain joins TRBV5-1 to TRBJ1-5. The germline V gene has CDR1 SGHRS and CDR2 YFSETQ. The CDR3 runs 14 residues. The CDR3 spells CASSLGNDDQPQHF.

V and J are TRBV5-4 and TRBJ2-7. The CDR3 runs to 14 residues. Germline CDR1 is SGHNT and CDR2 is YYREEE (reference sequence). The CDR3 loop is CAGSLRITPYEQYF. The full variable domain, with the rest looked up from reference TRBV5-4 and TRBJ2-7, is ETGVTQSPTHLIKTRGQQVTLRCSSQSGHNTVSWYQQALGQGPQFIFQYYREEENGRGNFPPRFSGLQFPNYSSELNVNALELDDSALYLCAGSLRITPYEQYFGPGTRLTVT.

The J gene is TRBJ2-7, the V gene TRBV5-5; without DNA, the TCRdb call of TRBD1 cannot be checked. CDR1 and CDR2 from the germline V gene are SGHKS and YYEKEE (reference sequence). The CDR3 is made up of 13 amino acids. The CDR3 spells CASSNRETYEQYF.

The J gene is TRBJ2-2, the V gene TRBV18; the TRBD1 assignment by TCRdb is unverifiable without DNA. The germline V gene has CDR1 KGHSH and CDR2 LQKENI. CDR3 length equals 14 residues. The CDR3: CASSQGQAAGELFF.

The V call is TRBV6-1, the J call TRBJ2-2; lacking DNA, the TRBD1 call made by TCRdb goes unchecked. The CDR3 consists of 14 residues. Germline lookup yields CDR1 MNHNS and CDR2 SASEGT. CDR3 loop: CASSRTEYTGELFF.

The CDR3 is CASSLYGRSSQSYNEQFF. The J gene is TRBJ2-1, the V gene TRBV11-2; TCRdb calls TRBD2, which cannot be checked without DNA. Germline V gives CDR1 SGHAT, CDR2 FQNNGV. The CDR3 consists of 18 residues.

V and J are TRBV10-3 and TRBJ2-5; TCRdb's assignment of TRBD1 cannot be checked, as there is no DNA. CDR3 length: 15 amino acids. The germline gives CDR1 ENHRY, CDR2 SYGVKD. CDR3 sequence: CAISPDRERGETQYF.

This rearrangement joins TRBV5-6 to TRBJ1-2; the TRBD1 assignment by TCRdb is unverifiable without DNA. The germline CDR1 and CDR2 sequences are SGHDT and YYEEEE. This CDR3 region has 14 residues. Here the CDR3 reads CASSPGDRRVGYTF.

The chain employs TRBV7-2 and TRBJ2-1; as DNA is missing, the TRBD1 call by TCRdb cannot be tested. There are 12 residues in the CDR3. The germline CDR1 and CDR2 sequences are SGHTA and FQGNSA. CDR3: CASSFRDNEQFF. The full variable domain, with the rest looked up from reference TRBV7-2 and TRBJ2-1, is GAGVSQSPSNKVTEKGKDVELRCDPISGHTALYWYRQSLGQGLEFLIYFQGNSAPDKSGLPSDRFSAERTGGSVSTLTIQRTQQEDSAVYLCASSFRDNEQFFGPGTRLTVL.

The chain joins TRBV5-5 to TRBJ1-4; the D call of TRBD1 rests on TCRdb alone, since no DNA is present to check it. Germline CDR1 reads SGHKS; CDR2 reads YYEKEE (reference sequence). CDR3 length: 18 residues. The CDR3 sequence: CASSRGTGGRATNEKLFF.

This rearrangement joins TRBV7-8 to TRBJ2-2; TCRdb proposes TRBD1, but this gene call is untestable without DNA. Germline CDR1 and CDR2: SGHVS and FQNEAQ. CDR3 size: 16 residues. CDR3 sequence reads: CASSLVVTGSPGELFF. Full variable domain (outside the CDR3, taken from reference TRBV7-8 and TRBJ2-2): GAGVSQSPRYKVAKRGQDVALRCDPISGHVSLFWYQQALGQGPEFLTYFQNEAQLDKSGLPSDRFFAERPEGSVSTLKIQRTQQEDSAVYLCASSLVVTGSPGELFFGEGSRLTVL.

The chain has TRBV2 and TRBJ1-6. Germline CDR1 and CDR2: SNHLY and FYNNEI. CDR3 length: 15 amino acids. The CDR3: CASSELNLENSPLHF.

The chain employs TRBV7-8 and TRBJ1-3; the TRBD1 assignment by TCRdb is unverifiable without DNA. The length of the CDR3 is 16 residues. The germline V gene has CDR1 SGHVS and CDR2 FQNEAQ. The CDR3 is CASSSTGGAGGNTIYF.

The chain carries TRBV5-1 and TRBJ2-2; without DNA, the TCRdb call of TRBD2 cannot be checked. CDR1 and CDR2 from the germline V gene are SGHRS and YFSETQ. This CDR3 spans 15 amino acids. Here the CDR3 reads CASSLSGVPTGELFF.

The J gene is TRBJ2-1, the V gene TRBV28; with no DNA, the TCRdb D assignment of TRBD2 cannot be verified. CDR3 length: 14 amino acids. Germline CDR1 is MDHEN and CDR2 is SYDVKM. This chain's CDR3 is CATNLGLADNEQFF.

V gene TRBV20-1 combines with J gene TRBJ2-1; TCRdb outputs TRBD1, but without DNA this stays unchecked. Germline-derived CDR1 and CDR2 are DFQATT and SNEGSKA (reference sequence). This CDR3 is 14 amino acids long. CDR3 sequence reads: CSARDSTVPQSPFF.

The chain joins TRBV20-1 to TRBJ2-3; TCRdb calls TRBD1, which cannot be checked without DNA. Germline values: CDR1 DFQATT, CDR2 SNEGSKA (reference sequence). The CDR3 is made up of 14 amino acids. Here the CDR3 reads CSARDRRGGDTQYF.